A single sample is the source of the 9 T cell receptor beta chains below, sequenced in a study of human T cells and chemical hapten exposure. From the RACE reads, TCRdb called clonotypes with MiXCR, one entry per CDR3 protein. The table shows tens of thousands of distinct CDR3 sequences, with over 3.5% occurring only once. Time point described: healthy volunteer bleed at 2 weeks. Whole blood, unfractionated, served as the material for total RNA extraction. Sequenced material: whole blood. The receptors come from a female donor in good health. Some clones in this sample may be carry-over from other donors' samples.

In its sample, this clonotype was seen many times. The rearrangement joins TRBV14 to TRBJ1-2; TRBD1 aligns across 9 bases. The CDR3 contains 16 residues. Germline lookup yields CDR1 SGHDN and CDR2 FVKESK. Unmatched junction bases numbered 8, after V lost 1 base and J lost 5 bases. The DNA for the CDR3 is TGTGCCAGCAGCCAAGCTAACCGGGACAGGGCTTATGGCTACACCTTC. Translated, it gives CASSQANRDRAYGYTF.

This clonotype was observed at least ten times. J is TRBJ1-2 and V is TRBV3-1, with 8 positions matching TRBD1. Looked up from germline, CDR1 is LGHDT and CDR2 is YNNKEL (reference sequence). The V and J ends lost 4 bases and 0 bases, in that order; junction bases with no gene match: 4. CDR3 length: 15 residues. The CDR3 nucleotides are TGTGCCAGCAGCCCCCGACAGGGGACTAACTATGGCTACACCTTC. Translated, it gives CASSPRQGTNYGYTF.

This clonotype was observed many times. V gene TRBV6-5 combines with J gene TRBJ2-7, with TRBD1 matching over 10 bases. After removal of 2 bases from V and 6 bases from J, the junction contained 4 bases not matched to a gene. Germline V gives CDR1 MNHEY, CDR2 SVGAGI. The CDR3 is made up of 14 amino acids. CDR3: CASSYTRDRGEQYF. Written as DNA, the CDR3 is TGTGCCAGCAGTTACACCAGGGACAGGGGCGAGCAGTACTTC.

This clonotype was counted ten times or more. The J gene is TRBJ2-6, the V gene TRBV14; perhaps D is TRBD1 or TRBD2 (5 bases each). CDR1 is SGHDN, CDR2 FVKESK, per germline. V lost 0 bases and J 16 bases, leaving 16 bases between the germline ends. CDR3 length: 14 amino acids. CDR3 sequence (DNA): TGTGCCAGCAGCCAAGAGCTCGGGGCGGTTAAGCTGACTTTC. This translates into CASSQELGAVKLTF.

This clonotype was counted ten times or more. This chain joins TRBV10-3 and TRBJ1-3; TRBD1 might be the D (6 bases). Germline CDR1 ENHRY, CDR2 SYGVKD. V gave up 2 bases and J gave up 1 base, with 9 bases separating them. The CDR3 sequence is 15 residues long. The chain's CDR3 is CAISEQGLSGNTIYF. Written as DNA, the CDR3 is TGTGCCATCAGTGAGCAGGGGCTATCTGGAAACACCATATATTTT.

The CDR3 loop is CASSPFRGGTDTQYF. The CDR3 DNA reads TGTGCCAGCTCCCCGTTTCGGGGGGGCACAGATACGCAGTATTTT. The chain couples TRBV18 to TRBJ2-3; 7 bases line up with TRBD2. The CDR3 has 15 amino acids. V dropped 6 bases and J dropped 1; count of bases not matched to a gene: 7. Germline V lookup: CDR1 KGHSH, CDR2 LQKENI.

This clonotype has at least ten counts. The rearrangement links TRBV6-2 or TRBV6-3 to TRBJ2-4, with D possibly matching TRBD2 (6 bases). The CDR3 extends over 15 amino acids. With 10 bases removed from V and 0 bases from J, the gap between germline ends came to 16 bases. Germline CDR1 MNHEY, CDR2 SVGEGT. The CDR3 loop reads CATTWGTLAKNIQYF. CDR3 DNA: TGTGCCACCACTTGGGGGACTCTAGCCAAAAACATTCAGTACTTC.

Many counts were recorded for this clonotype. The CDR3 DNA sequence: TGTGCCAGCAGCACATCTCCGGGACCGCTAAGAGGTGAGCAGTTCTTC. Its protein product is CASSTSPGPLRGEQFF. This chain connects TRBV5-6 to TRBJ2-1; either TRBD1 or TRBD2 may fit D (5 bases each). Trimming removed 4 bases from V and 9 bases from J, with 23 bases in between. The germline V gene encodes CDR1 SGHDT and CDR2 YYEEEE. The CDR3 runs 16 residues.

The table lists this clonotype with many counts. This chain uses TRBV14 with TRBJ2-3, with 7 bases fitting TRBD1. Germline V gene sequence: CDR1 SGHDN, CDR2 FVKESK. The CDR3 sequence is 18 residues long. V shed 1 base, J shed 5 bases, and the junction held 15 bases outside the gene matches. The CDR3: CASSQVGRTGSAQDTQYF. The CDR3 DNA sequence: TGTGCCAGCAGCCAAGTGGGGCGGACAGGCTCTGCACAAGATACGCAGTATTTT.